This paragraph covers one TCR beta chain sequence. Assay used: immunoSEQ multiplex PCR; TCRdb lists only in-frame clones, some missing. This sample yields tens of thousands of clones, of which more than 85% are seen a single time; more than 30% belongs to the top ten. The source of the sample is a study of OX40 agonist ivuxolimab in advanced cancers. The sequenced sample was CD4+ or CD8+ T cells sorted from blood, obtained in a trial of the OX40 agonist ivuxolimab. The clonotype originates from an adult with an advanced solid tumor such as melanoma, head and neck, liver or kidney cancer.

CDR3 protein: CASSQVLAGGYEQYF. The CDR3 DNA reads TGTGCCAGCAGCCAAGTACTAGCGGGAGGCTACGAGCAGTACTTC. The V gene is TRBV4-2, the J gene TRBJ2-7; 12 bases match TRBD2. With V trimmed by 1 base and J by 3 bases, 1 base remained unmatched. This CDR3 contains 15 residues. CDR1 is LGHNA and CDR2 is YNFKEQ in the germline V gene.